This is a list of T cell receptor beta chains from one sample in a study of post-analysis software for immune sequencing data. TCRdb re-called the PCR reads through MiXCR, storing one row per CDR3 protein. The data hold a few hundred thousand distinct CDR3 sequences, with roughly 34% observed a single time. What was sequenced was blood. The receptors were gathered from a girl under 18 with multiple sclerosis. The CDR3 runs from the conserved cysteine through the conserved F or W. Fields, in order: clone size, D gene, V gene, J gene, CDR3 protein, CDR3 DNA. A D gene is named only where the DNA matches it firmly. Size values are once, few and many counts, or a class for expanded clones, and some rows have none.

>NA|TRBD1|TRBV5-6|TRBJ2-7
CASSWAGGEQYF
TGTGCCAGCAGCTGGGCAGGGGGCGAGCAGTACTTC
>NA|NA|TRBV7-9|TRBJ1-2
CASSLDSRNYGYTF
TGTGCCAGCAGCTTGGACAGCCGTAACTATGGCTACACCTTC
>NA|NA|TRBV6-6|TRBJ2-3
CASSYLLDTQYF
TGTGCCAGCAGTTACCTACTAGATACGCAGTATTTT
>NA|TRBD1|TRBV3-1|TRBJ2-7
CASSQLTGAPYEQYF
TGTGCCAGCAGCCAATTGACAGGGGCACCCTACGAGCAGTACTTC
>NA|NA|TRBV20-1|TRBJ1-1
CSNPGEGGWTEAFF
TGCAGCAACCCAGGGGAGGGAGGGTGGACTGAAGCTTTCTTT
>NA|NA|TRBV6-5|TRBJ1-2
CASSYSFRPNHANYGYTF
TGTGCCAGCAGTTACAGCTTTCGTCCGAACCATGCTAACTATGGCTACACCTTC
>few|NA|TRBV5-5|TRBJ2-6
CASSLDPGRLSGANVLTF
TGTGCCAGCAGCTTGGACCCGGGACGGCTGTCTGGGGCCAACGTCCTGACTTTC
>few|NA|TRBV5-1|TRBJ1-1
CASSVGEMNTEAFF
TGCGCCAGCAGCGTGGGAGAGATGAACACTGAAGCTTTCTTT
>few|NA|TRBV7-9|TRBJ2-3
CASSLRRGSADTQYF
TGTGCCAGCAGCTTACGCAGGGGAAGCGCAGATACGCAGTATTTT
>many|NA|TRBV5-1|TRBJ2-1
CASSLPGYNEQFF
TGCGCCAGCAGCTTGCCGGGATACAATGAGCAGTTCTTC
>NA|NA|TRBV29-1|TRBJ1-2
CSATNLYGYTF
TGCAGCGCTACCAATCTCTATGGCTACACCTTC
>few|NA|TRBV29-1|TRBJ2-5
CSVAPSGRRETQYF
TGCAGCGTTGCCCCTAGTGGCCGGCGGGAGACCCAGTACTTC
>NA|NA|TRBV5-1|TRBJ2-5
CASSLANAVSSYQETQYF
TGCGCCAGCAGCTTGGCCAATGCAGTCAGCTCTTACCAAGAGACCCAGTACTTC